Sequencing of this T cell receptor (beta chain) was carried out in a study of blood T cell repertoires in COVID-19. In the study overall: Samples came from the United States, Italy and Spain, spanning acute and convalescent COVID-19. From T cells, B-cell-depleted T cells, or PBMCs came the material, which was cDNA or gDNA.

The assay was immunoSEQ multiplex PCR, and TCRdb's table has in-frame clones only and misses some. The sample lists around 150,000 clones, just under 90% occurring once. Input material: peripheral blood. This clonotype was obtained from a woman aged 70-85 years with COVID-19, enrolled during active disease.

The CDR3 nucleotides read TGTGCCAGCAGTGAACGGGACAGTCCGAACACCGGGGAGCTGTTTTTT. It yields the protein CASSERDSPNTGELFF. The chain recombines TRBV2 with TRBJ2-2, with 7 bases fitting TRBD1. Germline V gene data show CDR1 as SNHLY and CDR2 as FYNNEI. The CDR3 sequence is 16 residues long. V was pared by 2 bases and J by 0 bases, with 3 bases of the junction left unmatched.